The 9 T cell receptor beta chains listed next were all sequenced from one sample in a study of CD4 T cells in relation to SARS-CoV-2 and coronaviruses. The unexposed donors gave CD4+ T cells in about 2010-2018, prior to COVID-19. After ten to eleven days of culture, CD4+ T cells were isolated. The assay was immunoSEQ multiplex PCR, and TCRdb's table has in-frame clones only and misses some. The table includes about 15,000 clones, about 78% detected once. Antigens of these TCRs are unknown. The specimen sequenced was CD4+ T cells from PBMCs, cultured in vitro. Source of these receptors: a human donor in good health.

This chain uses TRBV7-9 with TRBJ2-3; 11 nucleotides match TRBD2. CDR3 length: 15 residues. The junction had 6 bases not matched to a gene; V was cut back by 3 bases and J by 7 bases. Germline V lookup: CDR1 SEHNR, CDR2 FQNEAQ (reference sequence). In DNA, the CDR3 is TGTGCCAGCAGCTTGGGACTAGCGGAGACCTATACGCAGTATTTT. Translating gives CASSLGLAETYTQYF. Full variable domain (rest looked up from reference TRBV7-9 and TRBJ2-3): DTGVSQNPRHKITKRGQNVTFRCDPISEHNRLYWYRQTLGQGPEFLTYFQNEAQLEKSRLLSDRFSAERPKGSFSTLEIQRTEQGDSAMYLCASSLGLAETYTQYFGPGTRLTVL.

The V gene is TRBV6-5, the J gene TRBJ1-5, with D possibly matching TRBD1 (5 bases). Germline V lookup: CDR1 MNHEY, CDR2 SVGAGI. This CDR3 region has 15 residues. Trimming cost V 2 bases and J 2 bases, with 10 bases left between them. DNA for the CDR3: TGTGCCAGCAGTTACGGGGGTATGGGCAATCAGCCCCAGCATTTT. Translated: CASSYGGMGNQPQHF.

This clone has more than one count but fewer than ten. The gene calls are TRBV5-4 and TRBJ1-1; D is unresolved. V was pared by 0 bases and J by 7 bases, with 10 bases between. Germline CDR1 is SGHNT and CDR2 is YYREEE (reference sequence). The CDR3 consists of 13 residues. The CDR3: CASSLGAQFEAFF. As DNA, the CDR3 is TGTGCCAGCAGCTTGGGAGCCCAGTTTGAAGCTTTCTTT.

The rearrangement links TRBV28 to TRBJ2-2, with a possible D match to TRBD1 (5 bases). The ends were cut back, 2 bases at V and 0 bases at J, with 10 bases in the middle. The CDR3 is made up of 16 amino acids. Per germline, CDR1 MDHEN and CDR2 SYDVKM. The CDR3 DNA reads TGTGCCAGCAGTTTACTGGGGCTCGCGAACACCGGGGAGCTGTTTTTT. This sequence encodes CASSLLGLANTGELFF. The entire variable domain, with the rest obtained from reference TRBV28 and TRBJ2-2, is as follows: DVKVTQSSRYLVKRTGEKVFLECVQDMDHENMFWYRQDPGLGLRLIYFSYDVKMKEKGDIPEGYSVSREKKERFSLILESASTNQTSMYLCASSLLGLANTGELFFGEGSRLTVL.

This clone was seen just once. The CDR3 sequence: CASSFRGAGGYTF. The CDR3 region has the DNA TGTGCCAGCAGTTTTCGGGGGGCGGGCGGCTACACCTTC. The chain is built from TRBV12-3 or TRBV12-4 and TRBJ1-2, with D tentatively TRBD1 (6 bases). V gave up 3 bases and J gave up 8 bases, with 13 bases separating them. The CDR3 covers 13 residues.

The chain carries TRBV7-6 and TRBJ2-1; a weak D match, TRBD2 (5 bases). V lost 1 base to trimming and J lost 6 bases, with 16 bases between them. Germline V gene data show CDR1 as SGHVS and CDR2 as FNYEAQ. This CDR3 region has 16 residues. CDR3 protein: CASSLGAGDAGNEQFF. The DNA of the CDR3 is TGTGCCAGCAGCTTAGGAGCAGGAGATGCGGGCAATGAGCAGTTCTTC.

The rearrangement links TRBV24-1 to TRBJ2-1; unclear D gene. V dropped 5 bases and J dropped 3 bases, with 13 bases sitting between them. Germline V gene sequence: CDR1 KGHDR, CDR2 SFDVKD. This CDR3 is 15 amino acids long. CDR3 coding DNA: TGTGCCACCAGTGTTAGCCACCTAAACTACAATGAGCAGTTCTTC. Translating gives CATSVSHLNYNEQFF.

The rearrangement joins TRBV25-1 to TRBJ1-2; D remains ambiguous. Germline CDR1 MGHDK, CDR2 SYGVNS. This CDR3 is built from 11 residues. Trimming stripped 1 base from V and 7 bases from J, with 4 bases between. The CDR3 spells CASSESGGYTF. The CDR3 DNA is TGTGCCAGCAGTGAATCGGGTGGCTACACCTTC.

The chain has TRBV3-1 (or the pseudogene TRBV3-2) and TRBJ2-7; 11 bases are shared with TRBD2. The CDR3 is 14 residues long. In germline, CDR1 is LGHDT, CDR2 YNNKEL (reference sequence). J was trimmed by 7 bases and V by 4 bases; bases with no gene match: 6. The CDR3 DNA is TGTGCCAGCAGCCTGACTAGCGGGGATAGTGAGCAGTACTTC. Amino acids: CASSLTSGDSEQYF.